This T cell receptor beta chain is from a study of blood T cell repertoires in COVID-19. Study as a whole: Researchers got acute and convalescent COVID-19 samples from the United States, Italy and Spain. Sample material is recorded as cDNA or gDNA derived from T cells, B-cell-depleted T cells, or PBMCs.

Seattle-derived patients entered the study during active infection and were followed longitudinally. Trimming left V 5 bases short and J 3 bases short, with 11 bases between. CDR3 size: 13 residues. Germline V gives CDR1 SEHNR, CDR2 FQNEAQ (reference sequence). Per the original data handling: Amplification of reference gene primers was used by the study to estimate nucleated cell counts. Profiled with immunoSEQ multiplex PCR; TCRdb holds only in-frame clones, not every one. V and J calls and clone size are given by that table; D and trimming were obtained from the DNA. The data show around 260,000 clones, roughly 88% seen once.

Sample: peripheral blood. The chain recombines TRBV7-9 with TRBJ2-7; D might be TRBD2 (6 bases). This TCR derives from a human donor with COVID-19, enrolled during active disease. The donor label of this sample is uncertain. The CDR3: CASSPGRIYEQYF. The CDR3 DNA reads TGTGCCAGCAGCCCTGGGAGGATCTACGAGCAGTACTTC.